This TCR beta chain was recorded in a study of blood T cell repertoires in COVID-19. Germline V CDR1 and CDR2: SGHTA, FQGNSA. The CDR3 is 15 residues long. Trimming took 3 bases from V and 9 from J; bases not matched to a gene: 10. Profiling relied on immunoSEQ multiplex PCR, and the TCRdb table lists in-frame clones only, not all of them. The sample carries approximately 280,000 clones, over 85% recorded once. The TCR originated in an older woman who had recovered from COVID-19. The chain links TRBV7-2 to TRBJ2-1; 8 bases agree with TRBD1. The material sequenced was PBMCs or T cells enriched from blood (not recorded which). The CDR3 sequence: CASSFGQGLGSEQFF. CDR3 DNA sequence: TGTGCCAGCAGCTTCGGACAGGGCTTAGGAAGTGAGCAGTTCTTC.